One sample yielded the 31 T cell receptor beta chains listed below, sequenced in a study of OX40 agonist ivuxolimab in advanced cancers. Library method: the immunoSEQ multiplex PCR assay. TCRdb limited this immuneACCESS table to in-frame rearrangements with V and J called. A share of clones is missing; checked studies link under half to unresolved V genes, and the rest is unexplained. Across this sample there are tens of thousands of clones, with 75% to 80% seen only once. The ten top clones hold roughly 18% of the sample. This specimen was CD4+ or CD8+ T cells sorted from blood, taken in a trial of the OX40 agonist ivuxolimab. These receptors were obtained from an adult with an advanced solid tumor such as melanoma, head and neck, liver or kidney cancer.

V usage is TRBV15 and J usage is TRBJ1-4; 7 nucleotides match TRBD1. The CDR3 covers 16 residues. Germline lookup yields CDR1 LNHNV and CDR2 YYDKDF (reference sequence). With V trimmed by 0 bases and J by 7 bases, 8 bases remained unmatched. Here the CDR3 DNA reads TGTGCCACCAGCAGAGATAGACAGGGACAAGGTGAAAAACTGTTTTTT. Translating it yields CATSRDRQGQGEKLFF.

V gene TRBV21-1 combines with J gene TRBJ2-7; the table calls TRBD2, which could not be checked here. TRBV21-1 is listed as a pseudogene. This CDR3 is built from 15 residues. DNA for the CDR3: TGTGCCAGCAGCCCCCGATACTTGAGGTCACTCGAGCAGTACTTC. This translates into CASSPRYLRSLEQYF.

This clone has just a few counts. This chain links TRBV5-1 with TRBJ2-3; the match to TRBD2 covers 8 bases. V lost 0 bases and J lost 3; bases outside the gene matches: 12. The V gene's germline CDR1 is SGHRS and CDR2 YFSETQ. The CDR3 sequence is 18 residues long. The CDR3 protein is CASSLGHLQASGTDTQYF. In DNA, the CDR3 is TGCGCCAGCAGCTTGGGACACCTCCAGGCTAGCGGGACAGATACGCAGTATTTT.

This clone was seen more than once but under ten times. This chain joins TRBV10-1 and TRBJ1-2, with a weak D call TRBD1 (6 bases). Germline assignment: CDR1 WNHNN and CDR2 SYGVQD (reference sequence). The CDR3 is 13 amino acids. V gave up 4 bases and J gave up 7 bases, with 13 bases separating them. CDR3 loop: CASSGQTGAGYTF. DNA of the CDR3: TGCGCCAGCAGTGGACAGACAGGAGCTGGCTACACCTTC.

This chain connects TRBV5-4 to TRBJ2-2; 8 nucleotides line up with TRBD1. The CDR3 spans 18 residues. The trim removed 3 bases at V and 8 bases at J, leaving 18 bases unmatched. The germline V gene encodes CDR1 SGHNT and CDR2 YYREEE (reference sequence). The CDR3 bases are TGTGCCAGCAGCTCTCAATCCCCCAGGGGGCGCTTGATAGGGGAGCTGTTTTTT. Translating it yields CASSSQSPRGRLIGELFF.

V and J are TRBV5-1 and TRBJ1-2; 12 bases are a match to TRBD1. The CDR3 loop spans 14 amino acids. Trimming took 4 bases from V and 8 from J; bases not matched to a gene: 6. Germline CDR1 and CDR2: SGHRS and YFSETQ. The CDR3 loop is CASSEGQGALGYTF. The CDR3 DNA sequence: TGCGCCAGCAGCGAGGGACAGGGGGCGTTAGGCTACACCTTC.

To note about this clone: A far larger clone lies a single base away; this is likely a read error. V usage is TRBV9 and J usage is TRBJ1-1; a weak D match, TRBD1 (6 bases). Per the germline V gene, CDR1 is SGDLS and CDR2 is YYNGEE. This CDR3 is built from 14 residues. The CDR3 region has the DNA TGTACCAGCAGCGCAGGGGTTGGGGACACTGAAGCTTTCTTT. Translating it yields CTSSAGVGDTEAFF.

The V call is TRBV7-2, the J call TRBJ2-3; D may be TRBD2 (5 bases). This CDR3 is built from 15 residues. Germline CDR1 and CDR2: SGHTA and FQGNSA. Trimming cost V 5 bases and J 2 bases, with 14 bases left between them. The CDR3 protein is CASSPVRRATDTQYF. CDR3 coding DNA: TGTGCCAGCAGCCCTGTCCGGCGGGCCACAGATACGCAGTATTTT.

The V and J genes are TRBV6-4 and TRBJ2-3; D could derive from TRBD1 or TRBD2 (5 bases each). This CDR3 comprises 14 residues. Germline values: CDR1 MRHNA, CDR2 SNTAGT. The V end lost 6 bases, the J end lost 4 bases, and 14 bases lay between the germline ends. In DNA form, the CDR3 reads TGTGCCAGCAGCCGGGACGCCTCCCCAGATACGCAGTATTTT. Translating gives CASSRDASPDTQYF.

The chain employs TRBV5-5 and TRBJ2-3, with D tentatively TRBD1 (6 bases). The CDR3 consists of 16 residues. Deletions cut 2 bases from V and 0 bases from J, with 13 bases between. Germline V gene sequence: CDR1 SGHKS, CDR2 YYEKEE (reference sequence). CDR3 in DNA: TGTGCCAGCAGCTTTGGTGGGACAACTAGCACAGATACGCAGTATTTT. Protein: CASSFGGTTSTDTQYF.

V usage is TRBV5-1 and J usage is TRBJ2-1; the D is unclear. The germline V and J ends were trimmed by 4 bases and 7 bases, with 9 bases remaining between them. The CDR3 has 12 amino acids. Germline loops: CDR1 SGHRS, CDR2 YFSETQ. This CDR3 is CASSRVRNEQFF. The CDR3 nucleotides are TGCGCCAGCAGCAGGGTACGGAATGAGCAGTTCTTC. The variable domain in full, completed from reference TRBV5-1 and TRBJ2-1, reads KAGVTQTPRYLIKTRGQQVTLSCSPISGHRSVSWYQQTPGQGLQFLFEYFSETQRNKGNFPGRFSGRQFSNSRSEMNVSTLELGDSALYLCASSRVRNEQFFGPGTRLTVL.

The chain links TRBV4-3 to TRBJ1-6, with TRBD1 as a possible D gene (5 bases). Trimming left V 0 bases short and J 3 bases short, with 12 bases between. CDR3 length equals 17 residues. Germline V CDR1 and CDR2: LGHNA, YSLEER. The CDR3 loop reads CASSQEVGTDYNSPLHF. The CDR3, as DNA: TGCGCCAGCAGCCAAGAAGTAGGGACGGACTATAATTCACCCCTCCACTTT.

This chain's CDR3 is CASSLDGTLYQETQYF. The CDR3, as DNA: TGTGCCAGCAGCTTAGACGGGACTCTGTACCAAGAGACCCAGTACTTC. This rearrangement joins TRBV7-2 to TRBJ2-5, with D maybe TRBD2 (6 bases). The CDR3 consists of 16 residues. Trimming shortened V by 1 base and J by 0 bases, and 12 bases separated the two germline ends. Germline V gene lookup returns CDR1 SGHTA and CDR2 FQGNSA. Variable domain in full (rest from reference TRBV7-2 and TRBJ2-5): GAGVSQSPSNKVTEKGKDVELRCDPISGHTALYWYRQSLGQGLEFLIYFQGNSAPDKSGLPSDRFSAERTGGSVSTLTIQRTQQEDSAVYLCASSLDGTLYQETQYFGPGTRLLVL.

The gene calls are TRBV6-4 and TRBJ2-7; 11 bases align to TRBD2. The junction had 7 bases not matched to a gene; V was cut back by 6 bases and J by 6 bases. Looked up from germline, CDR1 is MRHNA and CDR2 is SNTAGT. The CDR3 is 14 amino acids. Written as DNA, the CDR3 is TGTGCCAGCAGAATACTAGCGGGAGAAGGCGAGCAGTACTTC. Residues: CASRILAGEGEQYF.

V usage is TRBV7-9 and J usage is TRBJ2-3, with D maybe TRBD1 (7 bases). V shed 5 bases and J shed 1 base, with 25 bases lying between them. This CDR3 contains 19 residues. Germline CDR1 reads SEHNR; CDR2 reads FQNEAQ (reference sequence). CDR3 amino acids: CASSTTLDPGRGGTDTQYF. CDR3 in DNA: TGTGCCAGCAGCACAACCCTAGACCCTGGCAGGGGGGGCACAGATACGCAGTATTTT. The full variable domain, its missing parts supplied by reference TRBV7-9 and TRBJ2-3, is DTGVSQNPRHKITKRGQNVTFRCDPISEHNRLYWYRQTLGQGPEFLTYFQNEAQLEKSRLLSDRFSAERPKGSFSTLEIQRTEQGDSAMYLCASSTTLDPGRGGTDTQYFGPGTRLTVL.

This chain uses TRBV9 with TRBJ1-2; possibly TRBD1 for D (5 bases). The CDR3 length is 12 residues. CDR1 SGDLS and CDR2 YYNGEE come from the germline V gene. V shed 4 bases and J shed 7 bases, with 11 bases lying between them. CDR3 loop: CASSPGGTGYTF. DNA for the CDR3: TGTGCCAGCAGCCCGGGGGGGACTGGCTACACCTTC.

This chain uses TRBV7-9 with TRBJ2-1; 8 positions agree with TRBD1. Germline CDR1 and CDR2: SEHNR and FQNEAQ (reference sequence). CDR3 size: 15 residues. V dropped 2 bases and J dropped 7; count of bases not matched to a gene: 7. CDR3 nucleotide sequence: TGTGCCAGCAGCTTACCGACAGGGGTGGAAAATGAGCAGTTCTTC. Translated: CASSLPTGVENEQFF.

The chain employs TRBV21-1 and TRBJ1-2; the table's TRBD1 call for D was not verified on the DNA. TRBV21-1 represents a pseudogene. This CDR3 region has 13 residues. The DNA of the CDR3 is TGTGCCAGCAGCAAAGCCAGGGACTATGGCTACACCTTC. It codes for CASSKARDYGYTF.

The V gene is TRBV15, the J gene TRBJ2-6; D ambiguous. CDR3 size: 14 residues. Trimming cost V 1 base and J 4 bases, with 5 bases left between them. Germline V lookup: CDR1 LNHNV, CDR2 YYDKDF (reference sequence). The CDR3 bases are TGTGCCACCAGCAGAGTTGCCGGGGCCAACGTCCTGACTTTC. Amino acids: CATSRVAGANVLTF.

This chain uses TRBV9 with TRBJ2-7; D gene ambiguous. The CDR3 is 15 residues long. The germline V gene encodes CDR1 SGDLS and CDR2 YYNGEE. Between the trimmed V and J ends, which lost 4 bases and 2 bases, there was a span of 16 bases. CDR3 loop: CASSTYSGSTYEQYF. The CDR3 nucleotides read TGTGCCAGCAGCACATATTCCGGGTCCACCTACGAGCAGTACTTC.

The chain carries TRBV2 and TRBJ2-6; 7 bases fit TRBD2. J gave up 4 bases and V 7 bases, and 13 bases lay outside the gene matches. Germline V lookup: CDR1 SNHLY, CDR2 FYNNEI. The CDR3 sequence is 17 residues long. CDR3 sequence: CASKRSGWTRGANVLTF. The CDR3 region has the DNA TGTGCCAGCAAAAGGTCGGGGTGGACTAGAGGGGCCAACGTCCTGACTTTC.

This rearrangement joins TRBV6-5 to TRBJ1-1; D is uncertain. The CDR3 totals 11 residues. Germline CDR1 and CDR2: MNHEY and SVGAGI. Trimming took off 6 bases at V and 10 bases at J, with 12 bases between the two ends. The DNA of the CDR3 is TGTGCCAGCAGGCGCCTTGAGCGAGCTTTCTTT. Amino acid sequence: CASRRLERAFF.

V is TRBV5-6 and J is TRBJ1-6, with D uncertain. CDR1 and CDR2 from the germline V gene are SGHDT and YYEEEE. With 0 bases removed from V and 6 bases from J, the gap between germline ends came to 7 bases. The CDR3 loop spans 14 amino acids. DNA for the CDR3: TGTGCCAGCAGCTTGGTGGTAGTTAATTCACCCCTCCACTTT. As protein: CASSLVVVNSPLHF.

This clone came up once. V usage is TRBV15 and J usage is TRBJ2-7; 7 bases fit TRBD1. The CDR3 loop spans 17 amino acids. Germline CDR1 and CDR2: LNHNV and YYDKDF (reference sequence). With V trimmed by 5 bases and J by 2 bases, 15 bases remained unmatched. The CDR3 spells CATSSQQQITGAYEQYF. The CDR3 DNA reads TGTGCCACCAGCTCTCAGCAGCAAATTACAGGGGCCTACGAGCAGTACTTC. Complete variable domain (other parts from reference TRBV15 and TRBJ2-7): DAMVIQNPRYQVTQFGKPVTLSCSQTLNHNVMYWYQQKSSQAPKLLFHYYDKDFNNEADTPDNFQSRRPNTSFCFLDIRSPGLGDTAMYLCATSSQQQITGAYEQYFGPGTRLTVT.

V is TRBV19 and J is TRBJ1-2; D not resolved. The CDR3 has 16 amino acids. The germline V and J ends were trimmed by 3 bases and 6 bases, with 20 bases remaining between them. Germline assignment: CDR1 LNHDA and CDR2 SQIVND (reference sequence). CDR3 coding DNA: TGTGCCAGTAGTATGGGTGCTGTGACCCGGATAGATGGCTACACCTTC. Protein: CASSMGAVTRIDGYTF.

The CDR3 sequence: CASSAQPQHF. The CDR3 DNA follows: TGTGCCAGTAGTGCTCAGCCCCAGCATTTT. The V gene is TRBV19, the J gene TRBJ1-5, with no clear D. Trimming stripped 5 bases from V and 6 bases from J, with 2 bases between. The length of the CDR3 is 10 residues. Germline V gene sequence: CDR1 LNHDA, CDR2 SQIVND (reference sequence).

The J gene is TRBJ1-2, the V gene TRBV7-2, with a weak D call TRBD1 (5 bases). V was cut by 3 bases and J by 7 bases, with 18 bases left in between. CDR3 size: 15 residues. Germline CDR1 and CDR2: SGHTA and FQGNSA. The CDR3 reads CASSFGDQARAGYTF. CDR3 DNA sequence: TGTGCCAGCAGCTTCGGGGACCAGGCAAGGGCTGGCTACACCTTC.

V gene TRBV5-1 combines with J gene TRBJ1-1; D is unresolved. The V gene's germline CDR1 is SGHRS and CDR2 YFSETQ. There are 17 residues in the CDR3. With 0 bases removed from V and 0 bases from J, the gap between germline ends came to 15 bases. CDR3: CASSLGDTLLLNTEAFF. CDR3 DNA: TGCGCCAGCAGCTTGGGAGACACACTTTTGCTGAACACTGAAGCTTTCTTT. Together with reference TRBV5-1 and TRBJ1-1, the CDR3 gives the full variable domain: KAGVTQTPRYLIKTRGQQVTLSCSPISGHRSVSWYQQTPGQGLQFLFEYFSETQRNKGNFPGRFSGRQFSNSRSEMNVSTLELGDSALYLCASSLGDTLLLNTEAFFGQGTRLTVV.

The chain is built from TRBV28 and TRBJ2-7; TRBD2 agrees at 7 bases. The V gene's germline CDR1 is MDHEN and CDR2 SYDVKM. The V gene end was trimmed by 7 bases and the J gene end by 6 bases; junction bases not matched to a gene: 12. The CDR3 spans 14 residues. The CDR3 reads CASTLGGRASEQYF. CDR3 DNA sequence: TGTGCCAGCACACTAGGAGGGAGGGCCTCCGAGCAGTACTTC.

This CDR3 is CASRGQIAGGYTF. The CDR3 DNA is TGTGCCAGCCGCGGCCAAATAGCGGGTGGCTACACCTTC. The chain recombines TRBV28 with TRBJ1-2; D not resolved. The CDR3 is 13 amino acids. CDR1 and CDR2 from the germline V gene are MDHEN and SYDVKM. V was shortened by 8 bases and J by 7 bases, with 17 bases between the two germline ends.

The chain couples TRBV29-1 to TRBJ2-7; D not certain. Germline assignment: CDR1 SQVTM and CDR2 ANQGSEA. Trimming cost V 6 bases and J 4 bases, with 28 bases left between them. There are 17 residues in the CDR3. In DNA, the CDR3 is TGCAGCGTATCGAAGTCCCAAGAAGGAGAGACTTTTTACGAGCAGTACTTC. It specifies CSVSKSQEGETFYEQYF.